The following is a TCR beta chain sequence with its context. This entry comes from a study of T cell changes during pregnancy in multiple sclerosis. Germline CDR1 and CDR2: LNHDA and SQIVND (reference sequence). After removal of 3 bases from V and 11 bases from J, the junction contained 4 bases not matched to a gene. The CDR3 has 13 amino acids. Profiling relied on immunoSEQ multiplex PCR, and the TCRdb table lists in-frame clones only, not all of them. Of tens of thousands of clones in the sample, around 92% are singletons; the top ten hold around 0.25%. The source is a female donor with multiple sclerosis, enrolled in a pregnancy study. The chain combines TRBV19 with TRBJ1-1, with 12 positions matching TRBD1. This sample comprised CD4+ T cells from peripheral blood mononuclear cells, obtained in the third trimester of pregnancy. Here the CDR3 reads CASSIGTGGHAFF. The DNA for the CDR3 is TGTGCCAGTAGTATCGGGACAGGGGGCCATGCTTTCTTT.